Listed below are T cell receptor beta chains from one sample, sequenced in a study of cytomegalovirus exposure and HLA in healthy donors. The data were produced by immunoSEQ multiplex PCR, yet TCRdb's version contains in-frame clones alone and is incomplete. The table shows 110,000 or so clones, with about 82% occurring only once. Sequencing was carried out using PBMCs. These receptors originate from a man aged 18 to 30 in good health and CMV-seronegative. Both conserved end residues are part of each CDR3. Fields, in order: V gene, J gene, D gene, CDR3 length, CDR3 protein, CDR3 DNA. D genes are given only for firm matches.

TRBV2	TRBJ2-1	NA	15	CASSEERPAYNEQFF	TGTGCCAGCAGCGAAGAGCGGCCCGCCTACAATGAGCAGTTCTTC
TRBV5-1	TRBJ2-3	NA	15	CASSLAGRGTDTQYF	TGCGCCAGCAGCTTGGCTGGCAGGGGCACAGATACGCAGTATTTT
TRBV7-9	TRBJ2-1	TRBD1	13	CASSSRTGYEQFF	TGTGCCAGCAGCTCCCGGACAGGGTATGAGCAGTTCTTC
TRBV5-1	TRBJ2-3	TRBD2	15	CASSLRGVETDTQYF	TGCGCCAGCAGCCTCCGGGGGGTGGAGACAGATACGCAGTATTTT
TRBV5-3	TRBJ1-5	NA	17	CARSLAWRGPPNQPQHF	TGTGCCAGAAGCTTGGCCTGGAGGGGACCCCCAAATCAGCCCCAGCATTTT
TRBV2	TRBJ2-7	TRBD1	13	CASSGRLGTGGPF	TGTGCCAGCAGTGGTCGGTTAGGAACAGGGGGGCCCTTC
TRBV9	TRBJ1-6	NA	15	CASSVEGLGNSPLHF	TGTGCCAGCAGCGTAGAGGGACTGGGGAATTCACCCCTCCACTTT
TRBV6-5	TRBJ2-1	TRBD2	15	CASSLRAGGYNEQFF	TGTGCCAGCAGTCTTCGGGCGGGGGGCTACAATGAGCAGTTCTTC
TRBV7-9	TRBJ2-7	TRBD2	16	CASSWGLAGGDYEQYF	TGTGCCAGCAGCTGGGGACTAGCGGGAGGGGACTACGAGCAGTACTTC
TRBV7-2	TRBJ2-7	TRBD2	15	CASSPSGSGMGEQYF	TGTGCCAGCAGTCCTAGCGGGAGCGGGATGGGCGAGCAATACTTC